This T cell receptor beta chain comes out of a study of CD8 T cells in ankylosing spondylitis. The CDR3 runs 20 residues. The germline CDR1 and CDR2 sequences are SGHRS and YFSETQ. V trimming: 1 base; J trimming: 8 bases; junction bases outside the gene matches: 24. As concerns this clonotype: Its antigen is not known.

TCRdb redid the calling of the 5' RACE reads with MiXCR, one entry per CDR3 protein. The data hold over 450,000 distinct CDR3 sequences, with about 13% observed a single time. Study conclusions and caveats: Matched synovial fluid from ankylosing spondylitis patients was reported to be enriched for disease-linked clones. For ankylosing spondylitis blood, a TCR beta motif of eight or nine highly homologous variants appeared characteristic.

The sample taken for sequencing was blood, either unsorted or a sorted T cell fraction (not recorded which). The chain carries TRBV5-1 and TRBJ1-2, with 9 bases fitting TRBD1. The receptor was isolated from a male donor with ankylosing spondylitis. CDR3 loop: CASSLIPKTGTGFGDSGYTF. DNA of the CDR3: TGCGCCAGCAGCTTGATTCCAAAGACCGGGACAGGGTTTGGAGATTCGGGCTACACCTTC.